The entry below describes one T cell receptor beta chain. Clones were sequenced by immunoSEQ multiplex PCR, and TCRdb holds only the in-frame ones, with some missing. The data show some 170,000 clones, with 86% seen just once and less than 3.5% held by the top ten. These data come from a study of cytomegalovirus exposure and HLA in healthy donors. Study in general: The 550 to 800 first-cohort repertoires and the roughly 130 validation repertoires shared the same platform, a later analysis reported.

CDR3 length equals 17 residues. Trimming removed 7 bases from V and 5 bases from J; junction bases left unmatched: 13. From germline, CDR1 is SGHTA and CDR2 FQGNSA. The V call is TRBV7-2, the J call TRBJ2-3, with 12 nucleotides matching TRBD2. The TCR was taken from a man between 18 and 35 years old in good health and CMV-seropositive. The source material was PBMCs. CDR3 region: CASTESPSGGAKDTQYF. The CDR3 DNA sequence: TGTGCCAGCACCGAATCCCCTAGCGGGGGGGCGAAAGATACGCAGTATTTT.